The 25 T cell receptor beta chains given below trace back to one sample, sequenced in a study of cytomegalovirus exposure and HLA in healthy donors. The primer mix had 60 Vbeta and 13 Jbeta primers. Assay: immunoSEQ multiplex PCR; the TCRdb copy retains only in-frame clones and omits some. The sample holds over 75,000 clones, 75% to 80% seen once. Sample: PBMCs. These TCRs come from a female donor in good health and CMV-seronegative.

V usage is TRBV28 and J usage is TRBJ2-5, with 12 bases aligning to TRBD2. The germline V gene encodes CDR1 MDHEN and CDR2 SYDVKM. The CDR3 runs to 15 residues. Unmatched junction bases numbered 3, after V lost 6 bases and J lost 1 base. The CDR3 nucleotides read TGTGCCAGCAGAACTAGCGGGAGGTTCCAAGAGACCCAGTACTTC. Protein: CASRTSGRFQETQYF.

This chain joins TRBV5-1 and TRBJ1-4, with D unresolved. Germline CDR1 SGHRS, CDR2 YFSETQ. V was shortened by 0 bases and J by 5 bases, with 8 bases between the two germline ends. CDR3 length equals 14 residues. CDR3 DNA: TGCGCCAGCAGCTTGGCACTAGACAATGAAAAACTGTTTTTT. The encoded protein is CASSLALDNEKLFF.

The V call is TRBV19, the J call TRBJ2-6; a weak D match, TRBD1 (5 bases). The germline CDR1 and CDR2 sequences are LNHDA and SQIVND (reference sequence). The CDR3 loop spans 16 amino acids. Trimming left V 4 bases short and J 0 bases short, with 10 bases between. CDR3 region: CASSRGMTSGANVLTF. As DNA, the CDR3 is TGTGCCAGTAGTAGGGGCATGACCTCTGGGGCCAACGTCCTGACTTTC.

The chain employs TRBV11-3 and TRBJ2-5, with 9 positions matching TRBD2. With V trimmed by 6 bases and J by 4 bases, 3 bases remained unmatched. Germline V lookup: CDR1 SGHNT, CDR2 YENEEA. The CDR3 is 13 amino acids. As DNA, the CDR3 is TGTGCCAGCAGTAAACTAGCGGGAGAGACCCAGTACTTC. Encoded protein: CASSKLAGETQYF.

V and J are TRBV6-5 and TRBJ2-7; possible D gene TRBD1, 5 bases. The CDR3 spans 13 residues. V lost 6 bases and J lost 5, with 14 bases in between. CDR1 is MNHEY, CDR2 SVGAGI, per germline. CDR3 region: CASRRQHLHEQYF. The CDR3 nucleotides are TGTGCCAGCAGGCGACAGCACCTACACGAGCAGTACTTC.

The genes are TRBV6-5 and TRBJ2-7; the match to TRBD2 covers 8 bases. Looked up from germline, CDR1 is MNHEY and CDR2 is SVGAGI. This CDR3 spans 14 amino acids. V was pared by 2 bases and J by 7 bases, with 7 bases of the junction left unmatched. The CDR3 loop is CASSYAASGSEQYF. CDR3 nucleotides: TGTGCCAGCAGTTACGCGGCTAGCGGGTCGGAGCAGTACTTC.

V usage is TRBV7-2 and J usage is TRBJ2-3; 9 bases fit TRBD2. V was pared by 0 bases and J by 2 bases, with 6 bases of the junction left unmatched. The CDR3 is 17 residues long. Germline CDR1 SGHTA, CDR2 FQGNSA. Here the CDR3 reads CASSLAGSGGITDTQYF. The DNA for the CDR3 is TGTGCCAGCAGCTTAGCCGGTAGCGGGGGAATCACAGATACGCAGTATTTT.

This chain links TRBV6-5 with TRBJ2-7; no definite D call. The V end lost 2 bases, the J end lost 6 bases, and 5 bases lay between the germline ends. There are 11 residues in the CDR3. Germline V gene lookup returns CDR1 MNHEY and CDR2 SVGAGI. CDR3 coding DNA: TGTGCCAGCAGTTACATGAGCGAGCAGTACTTC. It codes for CASSYMSEQYF.

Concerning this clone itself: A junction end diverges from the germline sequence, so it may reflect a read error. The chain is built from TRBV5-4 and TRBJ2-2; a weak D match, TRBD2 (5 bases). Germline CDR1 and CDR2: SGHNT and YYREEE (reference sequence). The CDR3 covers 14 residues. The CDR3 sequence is CASSLPHNTGELSF. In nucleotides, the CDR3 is TGTGCCAGCAGCTTGCCCCATAACACCGGGGAGCTGTCTTTT.

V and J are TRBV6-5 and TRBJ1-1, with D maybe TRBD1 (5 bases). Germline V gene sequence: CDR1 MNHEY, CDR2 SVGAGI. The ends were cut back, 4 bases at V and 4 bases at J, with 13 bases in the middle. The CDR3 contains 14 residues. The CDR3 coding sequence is TGTGCCAGCAGTTTACTCGACAGCTCCACTGAAGCTTTCTTT. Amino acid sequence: CASSLLDSSTEAFF.

The DNA of the CDR3 is TGCAGCGCCCGCAGGACAGGGGGAAACTACGAGCAGTACTTC. As protein: CSARRTGGNYEQYF. The genes are TRBV29-1 and TRBJ2-7, with TRBD1 identical over 10 bases. Germline loops: CDR1 SQVTM, CDR2 ANQGSEA. After removal of 7 bases from V and 3 bases from J, the junction contained 9 bases not matched to a gene. The CDR3 runs 14 residues.

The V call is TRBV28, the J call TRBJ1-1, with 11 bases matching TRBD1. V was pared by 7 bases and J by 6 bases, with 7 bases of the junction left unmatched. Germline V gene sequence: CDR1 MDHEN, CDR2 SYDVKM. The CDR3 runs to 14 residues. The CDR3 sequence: CASNWTGGGSEAFF. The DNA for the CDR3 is TGTGCCAGCAATTGGACAGGGGGCGGATCTGAAGCTTTCTTT.

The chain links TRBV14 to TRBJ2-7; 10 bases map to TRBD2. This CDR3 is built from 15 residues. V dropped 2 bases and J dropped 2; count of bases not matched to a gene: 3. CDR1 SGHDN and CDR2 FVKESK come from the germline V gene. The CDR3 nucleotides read TGTGCCAGCAGCCAAAAGCTAGCGGGGGCCTACGAGCAGTACTTC. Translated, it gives CASSQKLAGAYEQYF.

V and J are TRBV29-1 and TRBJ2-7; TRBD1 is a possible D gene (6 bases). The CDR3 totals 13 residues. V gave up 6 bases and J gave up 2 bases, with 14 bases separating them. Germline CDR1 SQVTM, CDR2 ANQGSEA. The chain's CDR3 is CSVSMTGPYEQYF. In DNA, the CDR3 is TGCAGCGTCTCGATGACAGGTCCCTACGAGCAGTACTTC.

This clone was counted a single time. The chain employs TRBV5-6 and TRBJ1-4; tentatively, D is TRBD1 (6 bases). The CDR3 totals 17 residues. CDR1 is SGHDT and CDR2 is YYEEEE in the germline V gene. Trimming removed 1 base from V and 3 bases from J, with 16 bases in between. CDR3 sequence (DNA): TGTGCCAGCAGCTTGCTTGGCAGGGGAGGGGCTAATGAAAAACTGTTTTTT. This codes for CASSLLGRGGANEKLFF.

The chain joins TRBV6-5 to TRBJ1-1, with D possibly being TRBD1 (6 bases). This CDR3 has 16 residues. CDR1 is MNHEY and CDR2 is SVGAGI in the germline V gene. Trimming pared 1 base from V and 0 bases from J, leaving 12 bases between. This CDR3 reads CASSYWGRGMNTEAFF. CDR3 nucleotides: TGTGCCAGCAGTTACTGGGGGCGGGGGATGAACACTGAAGCTTTCTTT.

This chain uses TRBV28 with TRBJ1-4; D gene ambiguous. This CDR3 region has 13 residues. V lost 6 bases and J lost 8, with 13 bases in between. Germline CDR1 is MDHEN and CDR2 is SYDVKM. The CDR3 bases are TGTGCCAGCAGCCTCCCTCTCCCCGAAAAACTGTTTTTT. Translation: CASSLPLPEKLFF.

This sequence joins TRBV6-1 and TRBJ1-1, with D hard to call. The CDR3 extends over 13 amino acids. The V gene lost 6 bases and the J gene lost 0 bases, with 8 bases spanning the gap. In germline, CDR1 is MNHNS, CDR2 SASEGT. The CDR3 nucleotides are TGTGCCAGCAGCAACAAAGTGAACACTGAAGCTTTCTTT. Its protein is CASSNKVNTEAFF.

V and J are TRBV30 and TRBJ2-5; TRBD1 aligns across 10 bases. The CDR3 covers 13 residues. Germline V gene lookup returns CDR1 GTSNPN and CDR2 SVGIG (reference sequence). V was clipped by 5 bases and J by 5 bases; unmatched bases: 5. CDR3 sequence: CAWETGGRETQYF. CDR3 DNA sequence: TGTGCCTGGGAGACAGGGGGCAGGGAGACCCAGTACTTC.

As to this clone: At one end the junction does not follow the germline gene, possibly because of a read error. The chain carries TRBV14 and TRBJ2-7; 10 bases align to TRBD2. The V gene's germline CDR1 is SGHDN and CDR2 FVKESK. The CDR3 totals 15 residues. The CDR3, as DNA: TGTGCCGGCAGCCAAGATACTAGCGGGATTTACGAGCAGTACTTC. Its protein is CAGSQDTSGIYEQYF.

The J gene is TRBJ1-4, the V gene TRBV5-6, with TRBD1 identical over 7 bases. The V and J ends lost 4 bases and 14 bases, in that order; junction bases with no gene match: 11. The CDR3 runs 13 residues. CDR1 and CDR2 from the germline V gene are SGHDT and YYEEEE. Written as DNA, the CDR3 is TGTGCCAGCAGCCCGGGACAGTCGATCTCGCTGTTTTTT. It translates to CASSPGQSISLFF.

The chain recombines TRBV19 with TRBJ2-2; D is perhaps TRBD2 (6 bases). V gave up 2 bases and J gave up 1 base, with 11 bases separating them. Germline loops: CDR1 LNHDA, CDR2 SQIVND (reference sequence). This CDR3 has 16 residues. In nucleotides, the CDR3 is TGTGCCAGTAGTATATCGCTAGCGCGGAACACCGGGGAGCTGTTTTTT. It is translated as CASSISLARNTGELFF.

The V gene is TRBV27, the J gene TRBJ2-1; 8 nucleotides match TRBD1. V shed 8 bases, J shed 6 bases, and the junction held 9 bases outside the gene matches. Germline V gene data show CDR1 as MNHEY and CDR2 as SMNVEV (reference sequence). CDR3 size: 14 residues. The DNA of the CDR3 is TGTGCCAGCGGATGGACAGGGTTCGGCAATGAGCAGTTCTTC. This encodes CASGWTGFGNEQFF.

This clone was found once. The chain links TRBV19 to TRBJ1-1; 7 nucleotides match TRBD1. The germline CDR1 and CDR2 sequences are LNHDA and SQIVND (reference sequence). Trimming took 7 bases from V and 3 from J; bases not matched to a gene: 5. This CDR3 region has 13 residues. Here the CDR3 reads CASTVDRDTEAFF. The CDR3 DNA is TGTGCCAGTACCGTCGACAGGGACACTGAAGCTTTCTTT.

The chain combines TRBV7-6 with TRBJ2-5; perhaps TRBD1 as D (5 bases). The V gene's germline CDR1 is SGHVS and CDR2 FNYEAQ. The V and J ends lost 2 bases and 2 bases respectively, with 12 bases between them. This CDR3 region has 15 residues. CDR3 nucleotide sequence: TGTGCCAGCAGCTTATTCCGTGACAGACAAGAGACCCAGTACTTC. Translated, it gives CASSLFRDRQETQYF.